The rows below give T cell receptor beta chains drawn from one sample of a study of OX40 agonist ivuxolimab in advanced cancers. Method: immunoSEQ multiplex PCR; TCRdb's copy keeps in-frame clones and lacks some. The sample contains roughly 61,000 clones, about four fifths of which appear only once. The specimen was CD4+ or CD8+ T cells sorted from blood, collected in a trial of the OX40 agonist ivuxolimab. These receptors came from an adult with an advanced solid tumor such as melanoma, head and neck, liver or kidney cancer. Both conserved end residues are part of each CDR3. Fields, in order: clone size, D gene, J gene, CDR3 length, V gene, CDR3 DNA, CDR3 protein. D genes are given only for firm matches. Only some rows state a clone size, as once, few, many or a class for expanded clones.

clone_size: -; d_call: -; j_call: TRBJ1-4; cdr3_length: 16; v_call: TRBV11-2; cdr3_nt: TGTGCCAGCAGCTTAGGAGGGGGGACGGTTAATGAAAAACTGTTTTTT; cdr3_aa: CASSLGGGTVNEKLFF
clone_size: medium-sized; d_call: -; j_call: TRBJ1-4; cdr3_length: 17; v_call: TRBV7-8; cdr3_nt: TGTGCCAGCAGCTTCGGGATCGTGGGTGCAACTAATGAAAAACTGTTTTTT; cdr3_aa: CASSFGIVGATNEKLFF
clone_size: -; d_call: -; j_call: TRBJ2-1; cdr3_length: 13; v_call: TRBV11-2; cdr3_nt: TGTGCCAGCAGCTTAGGATCGCGGGATGAGCAGTTCTTC; cdr3_aa: CASSLGSRDEQFF
clone_size: -; d_call: -; j_call: TRBJ1-4; cdr3_length: 15; v_call: TRBV25-1; cdr3_nt: TGTGCCAGCAGTGAACTGGACGGATTTAATGAAAAACTGTTTTTT; cdr3_aa: CASSELDGFNEKLFF
clone_size: -; d_call: TRBD2; j_call: TRBJ2-5; cdr3_length: 17; v_call: TRBV30; cdr3_nt: TGTGCCTGGAGTGCCAACTATCTAGCGGGAGGGCCCGAGACCCAGTACTTC; cdr3_aa: CAWSANYLAGGPETQYF
clone_size: -; d_call: -; j_call: TRBJ2-5; cdr3_length: 13; v_call: TRBV28; cdr3_nt: TGTGCCAGCAGCCTCCTTTATCAAGAGACCCAGTACTTC; cdr3_aa: CASSLLYQETQYF
clone_size: -; d_call: -; j_call: TRBJ2-5; cdr3_length: 12; v_call: TRBV18; cdr3_nt: TGTGCCAGCTCACCAACCGCAGAGACCCAGTACTTC; cdr3_aa: CASSPTAETQYF
clone_size: once; d_call: TRBD2; j_call: TRBJ2-7; cdr3_length: 14; v_call: TRBV9; cdr3_nt: TGTGCCAGCAGCGCGGGACTAGCGGCCTACGAGCAGTACTTC; cdr3_aa: CASSAGLAAYEQYF
clone_size: -; d_call: -; j_call: TRBJ1-1; cdr3_length: 12; v_call: TRBV29-1; cdr3_nt: TGCAGCGCCGGACACGCGAACACTGAAGCTTTCTTT; cdr3_aa: CSAGHANTEAFF
clone_size: once; d_call: -; j_call: TRBJ2-6; cdr3_length: 16; v_call: TRBV28; cdr3_nt: TGTGCCAGCTCCTCTCCCCGGGGGTCTGGGGCCAACGTCCTGACTTTC; cdr3_aa: CASSSPRGSGANVLTF
clone_size: -; d_call: -; j_call: TRBJ2-7; cdr3_length: 15; v_call: TRBV5-1; cdr3_nt: TGCGCCAGCAGTGGAGGGGACACCAACTCCTACGAGCAGTACTTC; cdr3_aa: CASSGGDTNSYEQYF
clone_size: -; d_call: -; j_call: TRBJ2-2; cdr3_length: 14; v_call: TRBV28; cdr3_nt: TGTGCCAGCAGGGTCCTAGCTGGGGCCGGGGAGCTGTTTTTT; cdr3_aa: CASRVLAGAGELFF
clone_size: -; d_call: -; j_call: TRBJ1-2; cdr3_length: 15; v_call: TRBV5-1; cdr3_nt: TGCGCCAGCAGCTTGGGTTCCGGGGAAGTAGGAGGCTACACCTTC; cdr3_aa: CASSLGSGEVGGYTF
clone_size: -; d_call: -; j_call: TRBJ2-3; cdr3_length: 13; v_call: TRBV11-2; cdr3_nt: TGTGCCAGCAGCTTAACCCCCGGGGATACGCAGTATTTT; cdr3_aa: CASSLTPGDTQYF
clone_size: -; d_call: -; j_call: TRBJ2-1; cdr3_length: 16; v_call: TRBV27; cdr3_nt: TGTGCCAGCAGTTTAGACCTTTTTCGCTCCTACAATGAGCAGTTCTTC; cdr3_aa: CASSLDLFRSYNEQFF
clone_size: -; d_call: TRBD2; j_call: TRBJ2-3; cdr3_length: 16; v_call: TRBV19; cdr3_nt: TGTGCCAGTAGTATAGCTGGTAGCGGGAGGGCAGATACGCAGTATTTT; cdr3_aa: CASSIAGSGRADTQYF
clone_size: -; d_call: TRBD2; j_call: TRBJ2-1; cdr3_length: 15; v_call: TRBV11-3; cdr3_nt: TGTGCCAGCAGCCCTGGGACTAGCGGCCACAATGAGCAGTTCTTC; cdr3_aa: CASSPGTSGHNEQFF
clone_size: once; d_call: TRBD1; j_call: TRBJ2-3; cdr3_length: 16; v_call: TRBV5-1; cdr3_nt: TGCGCCAGCAGCTTGGCCCTACAGGGGGCGATAGATACGCAGTATTTT; cdr3_aa: CASSLALQGAIDTQYF
clone_size: once; d_call: -; j_call: TRBJ2-3; cdr3_length: 16; v_call: TRBV11-3; cdr3_nt: TGTGCCAGCAGCTCACGGACGGCGCTGGGCGCAGATACGCAGTATTTT; cdr3_aa: CASSSRTALGADTQYF
clone_size: -; d_call: -; j_call: TRBJ2-7; cdr3_length: 15; v_call: TRBV7-9; cdr3_nt: TGTGCCAGCAGCTCCCGGACAGACCTTAACTACGAGCAGTACTTC; cdr3_aa: CASSSRTDLNYEQYF
clone_size: -; d_call: -; j_call: TRBJ2-7; cdr3_length: 15; v_call: TRBV18; cdr3_nt: TGTGCCAGCTCACCGAGTAGCACATTCTTCTACGAGCAGTACTTC; cdr3_aa: CASSPSSTFFYEQYF
clone_size: -; d_call: TRBD1; j_call: TRBJ1-6; cdr3_length: 16; v_call: TRBV5-1; cdr3_nt: TGCGCCAGCAGCTTGGCACCCCCGGACAGGGGCTCACCCCTCCACTTT; cdr3_aa: CASSLAPPDRGSPLHF
clone_size: few; d_call: TRBD2; j_call: TRBJ2-7; cdr3_length: 16; v_call: TRBV28; cdr3_nt: TGTGCCAGCAGCTGGGACCAAGCGGGACTCCGCTACGAGCAGTACTTC; cdr3_aa: CASSWDQAGLRYEQYF
clone_size: -; d_call: -; j_call: TRBJ2-7; cdr3_length: 14; v_call: TRBV6-5; cdr3_nt: TGTGCCAGCAGTACCCTCCCGGGCACCTTTGAGCAGTACTTC; cdr3_aa: CASSTLPGTFEQYF
clone_size: -; d_call: TRBD2; j_call: TRBJ2-1; cdr3_length: 16; v_call: TRBV5-4; cdr3_nt: TGTGCCAGCCGGCAGGATTGGGGGGAGGGCCTGGATGAGCAGTTCTTC; cdr3_aa: CASRQDWGEGLDEQFF
clone_size: once; d_call: -; j_call: TRBJ2-2; cdr3_length: 14; v_call: TRBV4-2; cdr3_nt: TGTGCCAGCAGCCAAGATCCTGGGTCCGGGGAGCTGTTTTTT; cdr3_aa: CASSQDPGSGELFF
clone_size: -; d_call: -; j_call: TRBJ2-2; cdr3_length: 12; v_call: TRBV6-1; cdr3_nt: TGTGCCTGCAGTGTGGGATCCGGGGAGCTGTTTTTT; cdr3_aa: CACSVGSGELFF
clone_size: -; d_call: -; j_call: TRBJ1-2; cdr3_length: 13; v_call: TRBV14; cdr3_nt: TGTGCCAGCAGCCAAGCGACAGTCAATGGCTACACCTTC; cdr3_aa: CASSQATVNGYTF
clone_size: few; d_call: TRBD1; j_call: TRBJ2-2; cdr3_length: 18; v_call: TRBV9; cdr3_nt: TGTGCCAGCAGCGTCGACGTGGGACAGGGCCTGAGGACCGGGGAGCTGTTTTTT; cdr3_aa: CASSVDVGQGLRTGELFF
clone_size: -; d_call: -; j_call: TRBJ1-1; cdr3_length: 14; v_call: TRBV19; cdr3_nt: TGTGCCAGTAGTATCCGAAACTCGAACACTGAAGCTTTCTTT; cdr3_aa: CASSIRNSNTEAFF
clone_size: once; d_call: -; j_call: TRBJ2-3; cdr3_length: 15; v_call: TRBV29-1; cdr3_nt: TGCAGCGTTGAAGATCTGCAGGGTAACACAGATACGCAGTATTTT; cdr3_aa: CSVEDLQGNTDTQYF
clone_size: -; d_call: -; j_call: TRBJ1-1; cdr3_length: 13; v_call: TRBV18; cdr3_nt: TGTGCCAGCTCACTTAGCGGGAACACTGAAGCTTTCTTT; cdr3_aa: CASSLSGNTEAFF
clone_size: -; d_call: -; j_call: TRBJ2-3; cdr3_length: 14; v_call: TRBV28; cdr3_nt: TGTGCCAGCAGTCCTCCGGCCGGCGGGGATACGCAGTATTTT; cdr3_aa: CASSPPAGGDTQYF
clone_size: -; d_call: -; j_call: TRBJ2-7; cdr3_length: 13; v_call: TRBV6-5; cdr3_nt: TGTGCCAGCAGTCGGACACTCTTGGACGAGCAGTACTTC; cdr3_aa: CASSRTLLDEQYF
clone_size: -; d_call: -; j_call: TRBJ2-7; cdr3_length: 12; v_call: TRBV6-5; cdr3_nt: TGTGCCAGCAGGGGACCAACCTACGAGCAGTACTTC; cdr3_aa: CASRGPTYEQYF
clone_size: -; d_call: -; j_call: TRBJ2-2; cdr3_length: 14; v_call: TRBV5-1; cdr3_nt: TGCGCCAGCAGCCCGGCCGTAGACACCGGGGAGCTGTTTTTT; cdr3_aa: CASSPAVDTGELFF
clone_size: -; d_call: -; j_call: TRBJ1-3; cdr3_length: 16; v_call: TRBV7-2; cdr3_nt: TGTGCCAGCAGCTTAGCGAGAGGAGGGACCGGAAACACCATATATTTT; cdr3_aa: CASSLARGGTGNTIYF
clone_size: -; d_call: -; j_call: TRBJ2-4; cdr3_length: 14; v_call: TRBV4-2; cdr3_nt: TGTGCCAGCAGCCACCCGGAGCGCCTAAACATTCAGTACTTC; cdr3_aa: CASSHPERLNIQYF
clone_size: -; d_call: TRBD1; j_call: TRBJ2-7; cdr3_length: 15; v_call: TRBV7-9; cdr3_nt: TGTGCCAGCAGCACCCGGGACAGAGGAACCTACGAGCAGTACTTC; cdr3_aa: CASSTRDRGTYEQYF
clone_size: -; d_call: -; j_call: TRBJ2-5; cdr3_length: 16; v_call: TRBV28; cdr3_nt: TGTGCCAGCAGGATCTGGGCAGGGGCTCTGGATAAGACCCAGTACTTC; cdr3_aa: CASRIWAGALDKTQYF
clone_size: -; d_call: -; j_call: TRBJ1-2; cdr3_length: 13; v_call: TRBV11-2; cdr3_nt: TGTGCCAGCAGCTTAGCGGGAGGGAGTGGCTACACCTTC; cdr3_aa: CASSLAGGSGYTF
clone_size: -; d_call: -; j_call: TRBJ2-3; cdr3_length: 12; v_call: TRBV2; cdr3_nt: TGTGCCAGCAGTGAATACTCAGATACGCAGTATTTT; cdr3_aa: CASSEYSDTQYF
clone_size: many; d_call: -; j_call: TRBJ2-7; cdr3_length: 15; v_call: TRBV7-2; cdr3_nt: TGTGCCAGCAGCTCCCGCGGGACTGTAAACTACGAGCAGTACTTC; cdr3_aa: CASSSRGTVNYEQYF
clone_size: -; d_call: TRBD2; j_call: TRBJ2-3; cdr3_length: 15; v_call: TRBV2; cdr3_nt: TGTGCCAGCAGTAGCGGGAATTTGCTGACAGATACGCAGTATTTT; cdr3_aa: CASSSGNLLTDTQYF
clone_size: -; d_call: TRBD1; j_call: TRBJ1-1; cdr3_length: 15; v_call: TRBV30; cdr3_nt: TGTGCCTGGAGTGGGGACAGGGGGCACGACACTGAAGCTTTCTTT; cdr3_aa: CAWSGDRGHDTEAFF
clone_size: few; d_call: -; j_call: TRBJ2-7; cdr3_length: 14; v_call: TRBV11-2; cdr3_nt: TGTGCCAGCAGCATGACCGGCAGCTACTACGAGCAGTACTTC; cdr3_aa: CASSMTGSYYEQYF
clone_size: -; d_call: -; j_call: TRBJ2-1; cdr3_length: 11; v_call: TRBV7-2; cdr3_nt: TGTGCCAGCAGCGCCGTAGAAGAGCAGTTCTTC; cdr3_aa: CASSAVEEQFF
clone_size: few; d_call: -; j_call: TRBJ2-2; cdr3_length: 15; v_call: TRBV6-1; cdr3_nt: TGTGCCAGCAGTGAATATGGGTCCTCGGCCGGGGAGCTGTTTTTT; cdr3_aa: CASSEYGSSAGELFF
clone_size: -; d_call: -; j_call: TRBJ1-1; cdr3_length: 11; v_call: TRBV5-1; cdr3_nt: TGCGCCAGCAGCTCTGGGGGTGAAGCTTTCTTT; cdr3_aa: CASSSGGEAFF
clone_size: -; d_call: -; j_call: TRBJ2-1; cdr3_length: 14; v_call: TRBV7-9; cdr3_nt: TGTGCCAGCAGCGCTAGTCGGGGGTTGAATGAGCAGTTCTTC; cdr3_aa: CASSASRGLNEQFF
clone_size: -; d_call: TRBD2; j_call: TRBJ2-6; cdr3_length: 18; v_call: TRBV7-8; cdr3_nt: TGTGCCAGCACCGCCACTAGCGGGAGGGCGGATGGGGCCAACGTCCTGACTTTC; cdr3_aa: CASTATSGRADGANVLTF
clone_size: -; d_call: TRBD1; j_call: TRBJ1-1; cdr3_length: 14; v_call: TRBV4-3; cdr3_nt: TGCGCCCTAACCGACAGGGCAGAGTGGACTGAAGCTTTCTTT; cdr3_aa: CALTDRAEWTEAFF
clone_size: -; d_call: TRBD1; j_call: TRBJ2-7; cdr3_length: 14; v_call: TRBV28; cdr3_nt: TGTGCCAGTGGACTGGGAGACAGGGGGCACGAGCAGTACTTC; cdr3_aa: CASGLGDRGHEQYF